These T cell receptor beta chains were read from a single sample in a study of blood T cell repertoires in COVID-19. TCRdb keeps only in-frame clones here, not all; method: immunoSEQ multiplex PCR. Seen here are over 75,000 clones, around three quarters observed once, and the top ten hold approximately 8.7%. Specimen: peripheral blood. The source of these receptors is a man aged 50 or older who had recovered from COVID-19. Each CDR3 is given with its conserved first and last residue. The D gene is left open where the match is weak. Expanded clones get a size class; other rows say once, few or many, or leave the size out.

j_gene,d_gene,abundance,len,v_gene,CDR3nt,CDR3aa
TRBJ1-2,TRBD1,-,14,TRBV3-1/TRBV3-2,TGTGCCAGTTCTCGACAGGGAAAAAACTATGGCTACACCTTC,CASSRQGKNYGYTF
TRBJ1-2,TRBD1,-,14,TRBV6-5,TGTGCCAGCAGTTATTCTGTACAGGGGTTTGGCTACACCTTC,CASSYSVQGFGYTF
TRBJ2-7,TRBD2,-,14,TRBV20-1,TGCAGTGCTAGTAGAACTAGCGGATCCTACGAGCAGTACTTC,CSASRTSGSYEQYF
TRBJ2-7,TRBD2,-,15,TRBV7-2,TGTGCCAGCAGCCTTCGGGGCCTAGCGGGGCAAGAGCAGTACTTC,CASSLRGLAGQEQYF
TRBJ2-7,TRBD2,few,13,TRBV11-2,TGTGCCAGCAGCCCTACTAGCGCCTACGAGCAGTACTTC,CASSPTSAYEQYF
TRBJ2-2,TRBD2,few,15,TRBV7-8,TGTGCCAGCAGCTCCGCGGGGGAGGTCACCGGGGAGCTGTTTTTT,CASSSAGEVTGELFF
TRBJ1-5,-,-,13,TRBV29-1,TGCAGCCCCCAGGCGGGGGACGGCCAGCCCCAGCATTTT,CSPQAGDGQPQHF
TRBJ2-1,TRBD1,-,16,TRBV7-9,TGTGCCAGCAGCTTAAGACAGGGTATCTCCTACAATGAGCAGTTCTTC,CASSLRQGISYNEQFF
TRBJ2-1,TRBD2,-,16,TRBV27,TGTGCCAGCAGTTTCTTTAGGGGAGGGTACTACAATGAGCAGTTCTTC,CASSFFRGGYYNEQFF
TRBJ1-3,-,-,15,TRBV4-3,TGCGCCAGCAGCCAGCACTCTGGGGGGGGAAACACCATATATTTT,CASSQHSGGGNTIYF
TRBJ1-4,TRBD1,few,19,TRBV18,TGTGCCAGCTCACCTACACTCCGGGACAGGGAGGCTACTAATGAAAAACTGTTTTTT,CASSPTLRDREATNEKLFF
TRBJ1-2,-,-,13,TRBV28,TGTGCCAGCAGAAGTACAGCGGGCTATGGCTACACCTTC,CASRSTAGYGYTF
TRBJ1-5,-,-,15,TRBV24-1,TGTGCCACCAGTGATTCGCGGAGTAGTAATCAGCCCCAGCATTTT,CATSDSRSSNQPQHF
TRBJ2-1,TRBD2,medium-sized,15,TRBV6-4,TGTGCCAGCAGTGACGGGACTAGCGGGAGTGATGAGCAGTTCTTC,CASSDGTSGSDEQFF
TRBJ1-5,-,-,13,TRBV28,TGTGCCAGCACAACAGATAGCAATCAGCCCCAGCATTTT,CASTTDSNQPQHF
TRBJ2-7,-,-,14,TRBV9,TGTGCCAGCAGCGTAGGGACAGTTTCCTACGAGCAGTACTTC,CASSVGTVSYEQYF
TRBJ1-6,-,few,16,TRBV28,TGTGCCAGCAGTTTGGGTCGAGACACCTATAATTCACCCCTCCACTTT,CASSLGRDTYNSPLHF
TRBJ2-1,-,-,14,TRBV9,TGTGCCAGCAGCGTAGCTCTAGCGAGGAATGAGCAGTTCTTC,CASSVALARNEQFF
TRBJ2-1,TRBD2,-,14,TRBV27,TGTGCCACTTTTAGCGGGACGACCTACAATGAGCAGTTCTTC,CATFSGTTYNEQFF
TRBJ2-2,TRBD2,-,17,TRBV10-3,TGTGCCATCAGGAGGACTAGCGGGGGGCCAAACACCGGGGAGCTGTTTTTT,CAIRRTSGGPNTGELFF
TRBJ2-7,-,-,12,TRBV6-5,TGTGCCAGCAAGGCTCCGGGGGACGAGCAGTACTTC,CASKAPGDEQYF
TRBJ2-7,TRBD1,-,16,TRBV5-1,TGCGCCAGCAGCACGGAGACCGGGACAGGGTTTCGGGAGCAGTACTTC,CASSTETGTGFREQYF
TRBJ2-3,TRBD1,-,16,TRBV5-8,TGTGCCAGCAGCTCGCCGGTGACAGGGGGGCGGGATACGCAGTATTTT,CASSSPVTGGRDTQYF
TRBJ1-1,TRBD1,-,14,TRBV2,TGTGCCAGCAGTGCTGACAGGGTTGGCACTGAAGCTTTCTTT,CASSADRVGTEAFF
TRBJ1-2,TRBD1,-,16,TRBV5-4,TGTGCCAGCAGCTCTTATGGGACAGGACCAGCCTATGGCTACACCTTC,CASSSYGTGPAYGYTF
TRBJ1-2,-,-,15,TRBV6-5,TGTGCCAGCAGTTACTCGACGAGCAGGGTCGGAGGCTACACCTTC,CASSYSTSRVGGYTF
TRBJ2-7,TRBD1,-,17,TRBV3-1/TRBV3-2,TGTGCCAGCAGCACCGGGACAGACAAAAAGACTTCCTACGAGCAGTACTTC,CASSTGTDKKTSYEQYF
TRBJ2-1,TRBD1,once,15,TRBV27,TGTGCCAGCAGTCCACGGACAGGAGCGGTGGATGAGCAGTTCTTC,CASSPRTGAVDEQFF
TRBJ2-4,TRBD1,-,15,TRBV30,TGTGCCTGGAGTGTATCCAGGGGGCCGGGCAACATTCAGTACTTC,CAWSVSRGPGNIQYF
TRBJ2-1,TRBD1,-,17,TRBV7-3,TGTGCCAGCAGATCTACGGGTCGAGGGGGCGGTTTCGATGAGCAGTTCTTC,CASRSTGRGGGFDEQFF
TRBJ1-1,TRBD1,few,15,TRBV10-3,TGTGCCATCAGGGAAACAGGGGGCGGGAACACTGAAGCTTTCTTT,CAIRETGGGNTEAFF
TRBJ1-5,-,-,15,TRBV15,TGTGCCACCAGCAGAGCCGCAGGGGCATTGCAGCCCCAGCATTTT,CATSRAAGALQPQHF
TRBJ2-5,TRBD2,-,14,TRBV5-1,TGCGCCAGCAGTACCGTAGCGGGTGGGGAGACCCAGTACTTC,CASSTVAGGETQYF
TRBJ1-6,-,-,16,TRBV5-8,TGTGCCAGCAGCTTGGAATCAGTGGCAGGCTTGGCCCCCCTCCACTTT,CASSLESVAGLAPLHF
TRBJ1-6,-,-,13,TRBV2,TGTGCCAGCAGTGACAGGGTTCGATCACCCCTCCACTTT,CASSDRVRSPLHF
TRBJ2-1,TRBD1,-,16,TRBV18,TGTGCCAGCTCGATCATTCAGGGGGCAGGAGACAATGAGCAGTTCTTC,CASSIIQGAGDNEQFF
TRBJ1-1,-,-,13,TRBV23-1,TGCGCCAGCAGTCAGAACAGGCTGGGGGGAGCTTTCTTT,CASSQNRLGGAFF
TRBJ2-7,TRBD1,-,15,TRBV15,TGTGCCACCAGCAGCCCGGGACAGACCGCCTACGAGCAGTACTTC,CATSSPGQTAYEQYF
TRBJ2-1,-,-,13,TRBV16,TGTGCCAGCAGCCAACGCCACGGGGGTGAGCAGTTCTTC,CASSQRHGGEQFF
TRBJ1-2,TRBD1,-,13,TRBV12-3/TRBV12-4,TGTGCCAGCAGTTCCGACAGGGCGCGCGGCTACACCTTC,CASSSDRARGYTF
TRBJ2-6,TRBD1,-,18,TRBV7-9,TGTGCCAGCAGCTTAGCCGGACAGGGTGCGTCCGGGGCCAACGTCCTGACTTTC,CASSLAGQGASGANVLTF
TRBJ1-5,-,-,17,TRBV18,TGTGCCAGCTCACCCCGGACAGTTGCAAATAGCAATCAGCCCCAGCATTTT,CASSPRTVANSNQPQHF
TRBJ2-2,-,-,16,TRBV21-1,TGTGCCAGCAGCAAAGCTGGGAGGGAGGCCACCGGGGAGCTGTTTTTT,CASSKAGREATGELFF
TRBJ1-4,TRBD1,-,14,TRBV11-2,TGTGCCAGCAGCACACAGGGGCATAATGAAAAACTGTTTTTT,CASSTQGHNEKLFF
TRBJ1-4,-,-,13,TRBV10-3,TGTGCCATCAGCGCCGGAGCTGGTGAAAAACTGTTTTTT,CAISAGAGEKLFF
TRBJ1-2,-,-,14,TRBV7-3,TGTGCCAGCAGCCCGGCGGGAGCCTACTATGGCTACACCTTC,CASSPAGAYYGYTF
TRBJ1-2,-,-,16,TRBV3-1/TRBV3-2,TGTGCCAGCAGCCAGACGGATCGCGGGACGGACTATGGCTACACCTTC,CASSQTDRGTDYGYTF
TRBJ2-5,TRBD1,-,16,TRBV28,TGTGCCAGCAGTTTATGGAGAGGGACAGCGAAGGAGACCCAGTACTTC,CASSLWRGTAKETQYF
TRBJ2-7,-,-,13,TRBV4-1,TGCGCCAGCAGCCAAGATCAGGGGTACGAGCAGTACTTC,CASSQDQGYEQYF
TRBJ2-3,-,-,13,TRBV7-3,TGTGCCAGCAGCCAAGGAGTCCTTTCTACGCAGTATTTT,CASSQGVLSTQYF
TRBJ1-5,-,few,16,TRBV4-1,TGCGCCAGCAGCCAAGCTTTGGACTCAAGCAATCAGCCCCAGCATTTT,CASSQALDSSNQPQHF
TRBJ1-2,-,-,15,TRBV18,TGTGCCAGCTCACCAGGGCAACAGCTAAACTATGGCTACACCTTC,CASSPGQQLNYGYTF
TRBJ2-3,-,once,13,TRBV6-5,TGTGCCAGCCAACTCCGAACCACAGATACGCAGTATTTT,CASQLRTTDTQYF